The 18 T cell receptor beta chains below come from one sample, sequenced in a study of cytomegalovirus exposure and HLA in healthy donors. It was with 60 Vbeta and 13 Jbeta primers that the PCR ran. Clones were sequenced by immunoSEQ multiplex PCR, and TCRdb holds only the in-frame ones, with some missing. This sample contains 150,000 or so clones. Material for sequencing was PBMCs. The receptors were gathered from a man aged 25 to 45 in good health and CMV-seronegative.

V gene TRBV5-5 combines with J gene TRBJ1-2, with D possibly being TRBD1 (5 bases). V lost 0 bases to trimming and J lost 4 bases, with 16 bases between them. The CDR3 totals 16 residues. Germline loops: CDR1 SGHKS, CDR2 YYEKEE (reference sequence). The CDR3 DNA is TGTGCCAGCAGCTTGGGGAACACAGGACCAAGCTATGGCTACACCTTC. Protein product: CASSLGNTGPSYGYTF.

The rearrangement links TRBV5-4 to TRBJ2-7; TRBD2 matches at 8 bases. Germline CDR1 is SGHNT and CDR2 is YYREEE (reference sequence). The CDR3 totals 14 residues. The trim removed 1 base at V and 7 bases at J, leaving 7 bases unmatched. CDR3 sequence: CASSLSGLALEQYF. The CDR3 DNA reads TGTGCCAGCAGCTTGTCCGGACTAGCTTTGGAGCAGTACTTC. Based on the CDR3 plus reference TRBV5-4 and TRBJ2-7, the full variable domain is ETGVTQSPTHLIKTRGQQVTLRCSSQSGHNTVSWYQQALGQGPQFIFQYYREEENGRGNFPPRFSGLQFPNYSSELNVNALELDDSALYLCASSLSGLALEQYFGPGTRLTVT.

This chain uses TRBV6-6 with TRBJ2-2, with TRBD2 matching 9 bases. CDR1 and CDR2 from the germline V gene are MNHNY and SVGAGI (reference sequence). The ends lost 6 bases at V and 6 bases at J; junction bases unmatched: 5. This CDR3 is built from 14 residues. The CDR3 loop reads CASSYSGRPGELFF. CDR3 nucleotide sequence: TGTGCCAGCAGCTATAGCGGGAGACCCGGGGAGCTGTTTTTT.

This chain links TRBV27 with TRBJ2-7; a weak D match, TRBD2 (6 bases). The CDR3 is 14 amino acids. Germline CDR1 is MNHEY and CDR2 is SMNVEV (reference sequence). V lost 1 base to trimming and J lost 3 bases, with 10 bases between them. The CDR3 coding sequence is TGTGCCAGCAGTTTATATAGGCGGGACTACGAGCAGTACTTC. Protein: CASSLYRRDYEQYF.

V usage is TRBV7-9 and J usage is TRBJ2-1, with TRBD2 identical over 8 bases. Unmatched junction bases numbered 10, after V lost 3 bases and J lost 6 bases. The germline gives CDR1 SEHNR, CDR2 FQNEAQ (reference sequence). The CDR3 runs to 16 residues. The CDR3 region is CASSFTASGLVNEQFF. CDR3 coding DNA: TGTGCCAGCAGCTTTACGGCTAGCGGGCTAGTCAATGAGCAGTTCTTC.

The chain joins TRBV18 to TRBJ1-1; 7 positions agree with TRBD1. V lost 5 bases, J lost 1 base, and 10 bases stayed unmatched. This CDR3 spans 16 amino acids. CDR1 and CDR2 from the germline V gene are KGHSH and LQKENI. CDR3: CASSFTGESANTEAFF. The CDR3 DNA reads as TGTGCCAGCTCATTTACAGGGGAATCGGCGAACACTGAAGCTTTCTTT.

The V call is TRBV27, the J call TRBJ1-2; tentative D call: TRBD1 (5 bases). Between the trimmed V and J ends, which lost 10 bases and 4 bases, there was a span of 22 bases. The CDR3 totals 15 residues. Germline values: CDR1 MNHEY, CDR2 SMNVEV (reference sequence). The CDR3 loop reads CATTTRGVQGYGYTF. The CDR3 DNA follows: TGTGCCACCACGACTCGAGGAGTCCAGGGCTATGGCTACACCTTC.

The CDR3 spells CASSRETDTQYF. Here the CDR3 DNA reads TGTGCCAGCAGCAGAGAGACAGATACGCAGTATTTT. The chain combines TRBV11-3 with TRBJ2-3; D remains unclear. CDR1 and CDR2 (germline): SGHNT, YENEEA. The CDR3 is 12 amino acids. With 5 bases removed from V and 3 bases from J, the gap between germline ends came to 6 bases.

Of note for this clone: Germline is not matched at one junction end, which may reflect a read error. J is TRBJ2-5 and V is TRBV6-1; 9 bases match TRBD2. Germline V gene lookup returns CDR1 MNHNS and CDR2 SASEGT. The CDR3 has 18 residues. DNA for the CDR3: TGTGCCAGCAGCGAAGGGGCGCTAGCGGGATTTTCGGGGGAGACCCAGTACTTC. Its translation: CASSEGALAGFSGETQYF.

This chain links TRBV7-8 with TRBJ2-5, with TRBD1 identical over 8 bases. The CDR3 runs 16 residues. The germline gives CDR1 SGHVS, CDR2 FQNEAQ. The V and J ends lost 5 bases and 5 bases, in that order; junction bases with no gene match: 13. In nucleotides, the CDR3 is TGTGCCAGCAGCCTGCAGCCAGGGGGCTTCTCGGAGACCCAGTACTTC. This gives the protein CASSLQPGGFSETQYF.

This chain uses TRBV30 with TRBJ2-7; 7 bases line up with TRBD1. Germline V gene lookup returns CDR1 GTSNPN and CDR2 SVGIG (reference sequence). Trimming removed 8 bases from V and 1 base from J; junction bases left unmatched: 8. The CDR3 contains 13 residues. The CDR3 coding sequence is TGTGCCGGTGACAGGGCTTCTTCCTACGAGCAGTACTTC. Amino acids: CAGDRASSYEQYF.

This rearrangement joins TRBV5-6 to TRBJ2-5; tentative D call: TRBD1 (5 bases). The ends were cut back, 2 bases at V and 9 bases at J, with 23 bases in the middle. Germline CDR1 SGHDT, CDR2 YYEEEE. The CDR3 extends over 16 amino acids. As DNA, the CDR3 is TGTGCCAGCAGCTTCTGGGGTGCGGCAGCCAAAGGGGCCCAGTACTTC. Encoded protein: CASSFWGAAAKGAQYF.

This chain links TRBV19 with TRBJ1-3; no definite D call. V dropped 6 bases and J dropped 2 bases, with 17 bases sitting between them. Germline V gene data show CDR1 as LNHDA and CDR2 as SQIVND (reference sequence). This CDR3 spans 16 amino acids. CDR3 bases: TGTGCCAGTAGCATTAGCCCCACCTCGGCTGGAAACACCATATATTTT. The encoded protein is CASSISPTSAGNTIYF.

V is TRBV6-5 and J is TRBJ1-2; D remains unclear. The CDR3 loop spans 15 amino acids. CDR1 and CDR2 from the germline V gene are MNHEY and SVGAGI. V was trimmed by 0 bases and J by 4 bases, leaving 12 bases between them. The CDR3 DNA sequence: TGTGCCAGCAGTTACTCGGGCAGCCCTGCCTATGGCTACACCTTC. Its protein is CASSYSGSPAYGYTF.

The CDR3 spells CASSLPGQGYGELFF. In DNA form, the CDR3 reads TGCGCCAGCAGCTTGCCGGGACAGGGTTACGGGGAGCTGTTTTTT. V is TRBV5-1 and J is TRBJ2-2, with TRBD1 matching 9 bases. V dropped 1 base and J dropped 7; count of bases not matched to a gene: 5. This CDR3 has 15 residues. Germline-derived CDR1 and CDR2 are SGHRS and YFSETQ.

The chain combines TRBV27 with TRBJ2-7; D is perhaps TRBD1 (5 bases). The CDR3 covers 13 residues. Deletions cut 4 bases from V and 1 base from J, with 8 bases between. Looked up from germline, CDR1 is MNHEY and CDR2 is SMNVEV (reference sequence). The CDR3 protein is CASSYRTSYEQYF. The DNA for the CDR3 is TGTGCCAGCAGTTACAGGACGTCCTACGAGCAGTACTTC.

The rearrangement links TRBV2 to TRBJ2-1; no definite D call. The germline V gene has CDR1 SNHLY and CDR2 FYNNEI. Trimming shortened V by 4 bases and J by 1 base, and 8 bases separated the two germline ends. This CDR3 spans 14 amino acids. Written as DNA, the CDR3 is TGTGCCAGCAGTGTTCAAGCATCCTACAATGAGCAGTTCTTC. It encodes CASSVQASYNEQFF. Variable domain in full (rest from reference TRBV2 and TRBJ2-1): EPEVTQTPSHQVTQMGQEVILRCVPISNHLYFYWYRQILGQKVEFLVSFYNNEISEKSEIFDDQFSVERPDGSNFTLKIRSTKLEDSAMYFCASSVQASYNEQFFGPGTRLTVL.

This rearrangement joins TRBV28 to TRBJ1-2, with 10 positions matching TRBD1. Germline loops: CDR1 MDHEN, CDR2 SYDVKM. V was clipped by 8 bases and J by 4 bases; unmatched bases: 13. This CDR3 is built from 16 residues. The CDR3 here is CASQAGDRGPPYGYTF. The CDR3 region has the DNA TGTGCCAGCCAAGCGGGGGACAGGGGTCCTCCCTATGGCTACACCTTC.